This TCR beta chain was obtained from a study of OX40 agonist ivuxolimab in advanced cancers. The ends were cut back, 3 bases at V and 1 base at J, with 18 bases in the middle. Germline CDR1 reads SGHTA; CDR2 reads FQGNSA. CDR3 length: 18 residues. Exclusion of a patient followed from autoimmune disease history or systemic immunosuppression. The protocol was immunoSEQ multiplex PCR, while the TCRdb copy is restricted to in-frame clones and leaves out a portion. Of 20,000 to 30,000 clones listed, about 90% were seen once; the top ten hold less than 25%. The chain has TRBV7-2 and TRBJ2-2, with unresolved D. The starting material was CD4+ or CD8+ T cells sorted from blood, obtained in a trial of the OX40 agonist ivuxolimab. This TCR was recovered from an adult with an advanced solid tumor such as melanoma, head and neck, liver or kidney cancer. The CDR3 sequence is CASSLSIRDIVNTGELFF. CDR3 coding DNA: TGTGCCAGCAGCTTGAGTATAAGGGATATAGTGAACACCGGGGAGCTGTTTTTT.